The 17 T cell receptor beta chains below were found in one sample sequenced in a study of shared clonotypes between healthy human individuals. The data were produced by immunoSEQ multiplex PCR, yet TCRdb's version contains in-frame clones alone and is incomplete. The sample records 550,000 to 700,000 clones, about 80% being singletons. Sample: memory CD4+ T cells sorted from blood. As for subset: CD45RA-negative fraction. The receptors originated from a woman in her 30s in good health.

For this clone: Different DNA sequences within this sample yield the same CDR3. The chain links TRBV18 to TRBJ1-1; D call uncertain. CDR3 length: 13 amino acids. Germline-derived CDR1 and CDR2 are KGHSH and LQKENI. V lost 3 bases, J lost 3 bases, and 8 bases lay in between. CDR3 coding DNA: TGTGCCAGCTCACCGACGAGGGACACTGAAGCTTTCTTT. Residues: CASSPTRDTEAFF.

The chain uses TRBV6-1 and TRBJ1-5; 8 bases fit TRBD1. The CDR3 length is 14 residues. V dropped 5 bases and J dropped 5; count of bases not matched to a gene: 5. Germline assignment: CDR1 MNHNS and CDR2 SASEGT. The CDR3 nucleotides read TGTGCCAGCAGTAGCCTGGACAGGGATCAGCCCCAGCATTTT. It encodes CASSSLDRDQPQHF.

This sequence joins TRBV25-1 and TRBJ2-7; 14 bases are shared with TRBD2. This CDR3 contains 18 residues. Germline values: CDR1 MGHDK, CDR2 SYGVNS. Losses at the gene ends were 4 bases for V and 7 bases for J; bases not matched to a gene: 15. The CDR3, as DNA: TGTGCCAGCAGTGGGGGGGGACTAGCGGGAGCCATGACTCAAGAGCAGTACTTC. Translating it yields CASSGGGLAGAMTQEQYF.

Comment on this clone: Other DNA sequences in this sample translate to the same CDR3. The CDR3 spells CASSLAGGLDTGELFF. DNA of the CDR3: TGCGCCAGCAGCCTCGCGGGAGGTTTAGATACCGGGGAGCTGTTTTTT. This chain links TRBV5-1 with TRBJ2-2; 8 bases match TRBD2. V lost 4 bases to trimming and J lost 5 bases; unmatched junction nucleotides: 10. The CDR3 contains 16 residues. Germline V gene lookup returns CDR1 SGHRS and CDR2 YFSETQ.

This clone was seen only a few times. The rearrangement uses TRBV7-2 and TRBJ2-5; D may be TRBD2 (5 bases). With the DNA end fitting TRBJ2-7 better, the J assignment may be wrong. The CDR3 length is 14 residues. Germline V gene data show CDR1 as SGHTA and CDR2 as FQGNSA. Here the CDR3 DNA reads TGTGCCAGCAGCTGGGCGGGCAGCTCCTACGAGCAGTACTTC. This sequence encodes CASSWAGSSYEQYF.

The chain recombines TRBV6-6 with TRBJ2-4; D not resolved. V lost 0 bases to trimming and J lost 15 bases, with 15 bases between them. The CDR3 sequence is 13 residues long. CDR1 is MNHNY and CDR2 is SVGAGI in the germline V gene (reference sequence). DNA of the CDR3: TGTGCCAGCAGTTACTCTGACGTAACTCTGGGGTACTTC. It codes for CASSYSDVTLGYF.

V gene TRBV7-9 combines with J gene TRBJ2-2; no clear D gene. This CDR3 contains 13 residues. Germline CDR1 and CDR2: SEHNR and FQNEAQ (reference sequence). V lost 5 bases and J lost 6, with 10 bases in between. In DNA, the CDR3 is TGTGCCAGCAGCACCTCTAGTTCCGGGGAGCTGTTTTTT. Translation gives CASSTSSSGELFF.

The CDR3 DNA follows: TGTGCCAGCAGCCCAGGACAGGTTCTGAACACTGAAGCTTTCTTT. It encodes CASSPGQVLNTEAFF. The chain carries TRBV11-2 and TRBJ1-1, with 7 bases aligning to TRBD1. The V gene end was trimmed by 5 bases and the J gene end by 0 bases; junction bases not matched to a gene: 6. CDR3 size: 15 residues. The V gene's germline CDR1 is SGHAT and CDR2 FQNNGV. Drawing the rest from reference TRBV11-2 and TRBJ1-1, the complete variable domain is EAGVAQSPRYKIIEKRQSVAFWCNPISGHATLYWYQQILGQGPKLLIQFQNNGVVDDSQLPKDRFSAERLKGVDSTLKIQPAKLEDSAVYLCASSPGQVLNTEAFFGQGTRLTVV.

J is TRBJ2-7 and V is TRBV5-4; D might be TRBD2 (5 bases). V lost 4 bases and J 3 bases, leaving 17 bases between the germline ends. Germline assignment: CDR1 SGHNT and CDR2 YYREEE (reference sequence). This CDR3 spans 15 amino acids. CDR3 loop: CASSRRPEAGYEQYF. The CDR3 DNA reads TGTGCCAGCAGCCGCAGACCGGAGGCGGGCTACGAGCAGTACTTC.

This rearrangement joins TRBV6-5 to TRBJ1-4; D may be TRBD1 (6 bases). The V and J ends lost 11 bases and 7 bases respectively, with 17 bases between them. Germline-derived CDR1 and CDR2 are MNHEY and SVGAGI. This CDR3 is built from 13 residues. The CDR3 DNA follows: TGTGCCTCCTGGGGGCAAGGGGGTGAAAAACTGTTTTTT. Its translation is CASWGQGGEKLFF.

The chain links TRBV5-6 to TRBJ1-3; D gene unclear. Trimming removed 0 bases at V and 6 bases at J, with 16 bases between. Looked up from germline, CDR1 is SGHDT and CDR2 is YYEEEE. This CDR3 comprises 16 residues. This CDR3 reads CASSLVGPAVLNTIYF. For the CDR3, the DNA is TGTGCCAGCAGCTTGGTTGGGCCAGCGGTTTTAAACACCATATATTTT. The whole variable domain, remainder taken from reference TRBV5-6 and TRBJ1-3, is DAGVTQSPTHLIKTRGQQVTLRCSPKSGHDTVSWYQQALGQGPQFIFQYYEEEERQRGNFPDRFSGHQFPNYSSELNVNALLLGDSALYLCASSLVGPAVLNTIYFGEGSWLTVV.

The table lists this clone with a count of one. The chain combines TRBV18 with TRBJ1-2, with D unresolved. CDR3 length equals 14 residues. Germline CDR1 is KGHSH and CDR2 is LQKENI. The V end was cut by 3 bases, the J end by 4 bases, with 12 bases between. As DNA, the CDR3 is TGTGCCAGCTCACCGGGCCAAACTCTCTATGGCTACACCTTC. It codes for CASSPGQTLYGYTF.

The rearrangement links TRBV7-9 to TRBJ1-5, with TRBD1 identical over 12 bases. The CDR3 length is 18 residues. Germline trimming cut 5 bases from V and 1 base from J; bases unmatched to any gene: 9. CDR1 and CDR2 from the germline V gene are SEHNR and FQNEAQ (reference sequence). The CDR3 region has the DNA TGTGCCAGCAGCCGAGCGGGACAGGGGGCCCAGAGCAATCAGCCCCAGCATTTT. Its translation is CASSRAGQGAQSNQPQHF.

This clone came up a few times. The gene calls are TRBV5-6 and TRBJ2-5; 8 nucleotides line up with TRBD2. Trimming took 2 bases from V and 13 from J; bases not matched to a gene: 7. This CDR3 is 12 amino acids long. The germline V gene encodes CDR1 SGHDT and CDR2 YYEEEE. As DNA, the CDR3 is TGTGCCAGCAGCTTTCTGGCGGGAGGATCGTACTTC. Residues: CASSFLAGGSYF.

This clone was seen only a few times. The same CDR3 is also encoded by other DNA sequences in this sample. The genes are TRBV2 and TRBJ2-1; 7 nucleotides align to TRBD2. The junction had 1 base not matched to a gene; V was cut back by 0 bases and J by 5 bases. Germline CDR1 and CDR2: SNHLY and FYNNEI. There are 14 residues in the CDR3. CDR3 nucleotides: TGTGCCAGCAGTGAAGCGCGGGGGAACAATGAGCAGTTCTTC. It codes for CASSEARGNNEQFF.

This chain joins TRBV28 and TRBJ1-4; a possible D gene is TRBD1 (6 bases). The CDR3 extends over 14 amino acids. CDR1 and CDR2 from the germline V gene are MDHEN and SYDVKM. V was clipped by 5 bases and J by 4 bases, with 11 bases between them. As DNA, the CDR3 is TGTGCCAGCAGTATAAAACAGGGTAATGAAAAACTGTTTTTT. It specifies CASSIKQGNEKLFF. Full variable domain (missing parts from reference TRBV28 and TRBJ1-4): DVKVTQSSRYLVKRTGEKVFLECVQDMDHENMFWYRQDPGLGLRLIYFSYDVKMKEKGDIPEGYSVSREKKERFSLILESASTNQTSMYLCASSIKQGNEKLFFGSGTQLSVL.

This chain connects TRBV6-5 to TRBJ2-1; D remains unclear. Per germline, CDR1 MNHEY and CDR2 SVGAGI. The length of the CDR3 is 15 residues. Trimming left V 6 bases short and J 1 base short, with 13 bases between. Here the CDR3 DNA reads TGTGCCAGCAGCCCTCGTGGGGATTCCTACAATGAGCAGTTCTTC. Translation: CASSPRGDSYNEQFF.